The entry that follows covers one T cell receptor beta chain sequence. This specimen belongs to a study of blood T cell repertoires in COVID-19. Original methodology: How many nucleated cells were present was estimated from reference gene primer amplification. This table comes from immunoSEQ multiplex PCR, and its TCRdb copy is limited to in-frame clones, with some not included. The V and J calls and the clone size are those of that table, but D and trimming were determined from the DNA. The repertoire has around 330,000 clones, 70% to 90% of them found once; the top ten carry 8% to 10%. V dropped 3 bases and J dropped 11; count of bases not matched to a gene: 19. Germline CDR1 is MNHEY and CDR2 is SMNVEV (reference sequence). The CDR3 length is 17 residues.

V gene TRBV27 combines with J gene TRBJ2-3, with 8 bases lining up with TRBD2. The clonotype comes from a woman aged 40 to 50 who had recovered from COVID-19. Sequenced sample: PBMCs or T cells enriched from blood (not recorded which). CDR3 in amino acids: CASSFLAGGTVAQGQYF. DNA for the CDR3: TGTGCCAGCAGTTTCCTGGCGGGAGGTACAGTCGCTCAAGGGCAGTATTTT.